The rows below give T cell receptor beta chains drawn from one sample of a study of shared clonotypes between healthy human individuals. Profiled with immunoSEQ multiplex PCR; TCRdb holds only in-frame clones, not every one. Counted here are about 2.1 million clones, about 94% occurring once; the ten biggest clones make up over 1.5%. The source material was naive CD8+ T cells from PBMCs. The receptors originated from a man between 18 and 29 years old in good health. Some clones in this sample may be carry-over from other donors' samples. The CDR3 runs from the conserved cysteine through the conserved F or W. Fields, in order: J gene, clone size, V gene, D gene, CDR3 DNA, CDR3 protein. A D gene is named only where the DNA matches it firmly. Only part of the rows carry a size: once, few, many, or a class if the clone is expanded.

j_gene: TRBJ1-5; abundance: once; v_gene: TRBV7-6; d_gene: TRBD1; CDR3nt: TGTGCCAGCAGCTTAGGGGACAGGGGATACCAGCCCCAGCATTTT; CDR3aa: CASSLGDRGYQPQHF
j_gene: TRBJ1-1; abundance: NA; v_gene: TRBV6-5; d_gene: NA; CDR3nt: TGTGCCAGTGGGGGCGGCACTGAAGCTTTCTTT; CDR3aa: CASGGGTEAFF
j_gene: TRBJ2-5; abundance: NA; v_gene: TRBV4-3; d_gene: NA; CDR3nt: TGCGCCAGCAGCCAAGATCGGGGTTTCGAGACCCAGTACTTC; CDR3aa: CASSQDRGFETQYF
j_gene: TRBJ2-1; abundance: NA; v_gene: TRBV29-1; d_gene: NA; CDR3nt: TGCAGCGTTGCAGGGCCGAATGAGCAGTTCTTC; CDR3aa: CSVAGPNEQFF
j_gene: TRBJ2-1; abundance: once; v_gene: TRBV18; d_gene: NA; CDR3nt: TGTGCCAGCTCTCTCCGAGAGTTTCCCAACGACAATGAGCAGTTCTTC; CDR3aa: CASSLREFPNDNEQFF
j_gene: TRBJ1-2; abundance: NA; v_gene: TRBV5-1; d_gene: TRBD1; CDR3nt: TGCGCCAGCAGCGACGCAGGGGGCGCCTCGGATGGCTACACCTTC; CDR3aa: CASSDAGGASDGYTF
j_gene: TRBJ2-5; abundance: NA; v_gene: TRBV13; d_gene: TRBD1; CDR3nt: TGTGCCAGCAGCTCGGGACAGGAAAGTGAGACCCAGTACTTC; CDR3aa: CASSSGQESETQYF
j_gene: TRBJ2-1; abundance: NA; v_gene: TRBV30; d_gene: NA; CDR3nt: TGTGCCTGGAGCCTAAATCGGGCGGCGAGGTCCAATGAGCAGTTCTTC; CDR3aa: CAWSLNRAARSNEQFF
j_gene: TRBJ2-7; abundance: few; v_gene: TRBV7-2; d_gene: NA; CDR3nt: TGTGCCAGCAGCGACGGCTACGAGCAGTACTTC; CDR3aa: CASSDGYEQYF
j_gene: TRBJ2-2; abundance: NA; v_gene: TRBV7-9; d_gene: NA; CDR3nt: TGTGCCAGCAGCCCAAGACAGGACCCAAAGAACACCGGGGAGCTGTTTTTT; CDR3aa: CASSPRQDPKNTGELFF
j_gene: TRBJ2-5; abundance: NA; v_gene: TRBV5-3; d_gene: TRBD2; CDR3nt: TGTGCCAGAAGCTTGGGGCAGACTAGCGGGTCCGGAGAACCCCAAGAGACCCAGTACTTC; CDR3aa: CARSLGQTSGSGEPQETQYF
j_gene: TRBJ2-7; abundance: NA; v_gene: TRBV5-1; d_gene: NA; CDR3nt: TGCGCCAGCACATATGGACGGAACTCCTACGAGCAGTACTTC; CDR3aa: CASTYGRNSYEQYF
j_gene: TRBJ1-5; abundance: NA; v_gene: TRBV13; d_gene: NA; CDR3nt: TGTGCCAGCAGCTTACAGCACGGGGAGCCCCAGCATTTT; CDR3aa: CASSLQHGEPQHF
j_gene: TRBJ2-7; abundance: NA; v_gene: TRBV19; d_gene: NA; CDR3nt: TGTGCCAGTAGTCCCAGACCCGGGAACTCCTACGAGCAGTACTTC; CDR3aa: CASSPRPGNSYEQYF
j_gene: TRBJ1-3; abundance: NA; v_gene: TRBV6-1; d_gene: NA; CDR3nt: TGTGCCAGCAGTGTAGAAGGATCTGGAAACACCATATATTTT; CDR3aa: CASSVEGSGNTIYF
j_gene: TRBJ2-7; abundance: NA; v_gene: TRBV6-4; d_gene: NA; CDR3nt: TGTGCCACCGCCATGAACGTATCGCCCTACGAGCAGTACTTC; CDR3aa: CATAMNVSPYEQYF
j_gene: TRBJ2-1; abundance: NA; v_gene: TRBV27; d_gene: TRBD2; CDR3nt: TGTGCCAGCAGTTCATTAGCGGGGTCCTCCTACAATGAGCAGTTCTTC; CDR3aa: CASSSLAGSSYNEQFF
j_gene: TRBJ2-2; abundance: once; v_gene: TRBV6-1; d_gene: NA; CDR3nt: TGTGCCAGCAGTGAAGGAGCGTCTTCCGGGGAGCTGTTTTTT; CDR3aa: CASSEGASSGELFF
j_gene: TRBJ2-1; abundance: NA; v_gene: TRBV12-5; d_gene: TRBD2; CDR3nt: TGTGCTAGTGGGCCGGGACTAGCCTCCAATGAGCAGTTCTTC; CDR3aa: CASGPGLASNEQFF
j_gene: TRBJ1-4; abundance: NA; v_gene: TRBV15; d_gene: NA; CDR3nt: TGTGCCACCTCAGGGGCCAGGGCGAGGGAAAAACTGTTTTTT; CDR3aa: CATSGARAREKLFF
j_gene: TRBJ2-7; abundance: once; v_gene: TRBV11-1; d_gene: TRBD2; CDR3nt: TGTGCCAGCACCTTAAGCGGGAGGGCCCCACACGAGCAGTACTTC; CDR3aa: CASTLSGRAPHEQYF
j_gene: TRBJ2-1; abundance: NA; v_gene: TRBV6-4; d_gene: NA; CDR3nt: TGTGCCAGCAGTGTCTACCTAGGGGGGGGGTATGAGCAGTTCTTC; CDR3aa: CASSVYLGGGYEQFF
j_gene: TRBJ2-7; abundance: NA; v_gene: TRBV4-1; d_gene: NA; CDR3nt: TGCGCCAGCAGCCACCGGGACCACGAGCAGTACTTC; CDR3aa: CASSHRDHEQYF
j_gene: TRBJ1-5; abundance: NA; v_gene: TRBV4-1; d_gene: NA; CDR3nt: TGCGCCAGCAGCCAAGATGAGGGGTGGGGGAAGGAGCCCCAGCATTTT; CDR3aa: CASSQDEGWGKEPQHF
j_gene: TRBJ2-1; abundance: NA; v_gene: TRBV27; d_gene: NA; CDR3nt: TGTGCCAGCAGTTTAGGCAGCCCCTACAATGAGCAGTTCTTC; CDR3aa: CASSLGSPYNEQFF
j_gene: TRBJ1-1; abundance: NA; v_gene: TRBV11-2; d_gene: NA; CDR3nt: TGTGCCAGCAGCTTAGTCGGGCCCGACACTGAAGCTTTCTTT; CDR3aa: CASSLVGPDTEAFF
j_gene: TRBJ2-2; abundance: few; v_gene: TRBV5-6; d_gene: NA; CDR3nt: TGTGCCAGCAGCTTGGAGTCATTGAACACCGGGGAGCTGTTTTTT; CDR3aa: CASSLESLNTGELFF
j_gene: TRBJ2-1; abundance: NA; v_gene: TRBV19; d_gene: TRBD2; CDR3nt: TGTGCCAGTCTCGAGCCCGGGACTAGCGGGAGTCGGCAGTTCTTC; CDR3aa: CASLEPGTSGSRQFF
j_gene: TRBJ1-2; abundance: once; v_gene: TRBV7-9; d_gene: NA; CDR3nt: TGTGCCAGCAGCCGAATCCGGACAGAAGACGGCTACACCTTC; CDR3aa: CASSRIRTEDGYTF
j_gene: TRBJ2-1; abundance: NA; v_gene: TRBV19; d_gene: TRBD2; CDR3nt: TGTGCCAGTAGTATAGAGGCGACTAGCGGGAGACCCATGGACAATGAGCAGTTCTTC; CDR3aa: CASSIEATSGRPMDNEQFF
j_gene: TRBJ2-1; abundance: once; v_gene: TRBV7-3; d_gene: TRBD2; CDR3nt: TGTGCCAGCAGCCTTAGCGGGAGAGGGTACAATGAGCAGTTCTTC; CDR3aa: CASSLSGRGYNEQFF
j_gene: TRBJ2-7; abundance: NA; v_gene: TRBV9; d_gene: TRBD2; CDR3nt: TGTGCCAGCAGCGCGCATCCCGGGACTAGCGGATACGAGCAGTACTTC; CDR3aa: CASSAHPGTSGYEQYF
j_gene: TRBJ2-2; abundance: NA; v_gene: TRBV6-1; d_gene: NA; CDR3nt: TGTGCCAGCAGTGAATGGAGGGGCGGAAACACCGGGGAGCTGTTTTTT; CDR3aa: CASSEWRGGNTGELFF
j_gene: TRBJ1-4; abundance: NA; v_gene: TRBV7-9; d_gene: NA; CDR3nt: TGTGCCAGCAGCCGAGGCGGGACACTTCAGGTCTTT; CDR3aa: CASSRGGTLQVF
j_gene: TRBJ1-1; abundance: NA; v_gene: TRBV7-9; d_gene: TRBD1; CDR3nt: TGTGCCAGCGGACAGGGCGCTGAAGCTTTCTTT; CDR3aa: CASGQGAEAFF
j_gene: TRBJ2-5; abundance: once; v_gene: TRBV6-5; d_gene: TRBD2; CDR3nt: TGTGCCAGCAGTTACGCGGGAGGGCCCTGGGAGACCCAGTACTTC; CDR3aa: CASSYAGGPWETQYF
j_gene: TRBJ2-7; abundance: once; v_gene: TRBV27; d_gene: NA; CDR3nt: TGTGCCAGCAGTTTTACTGACACAGGTCCGAGCTCCTACGAGCAGTACTTC; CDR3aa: CASSFTDTGPSSYEQYF
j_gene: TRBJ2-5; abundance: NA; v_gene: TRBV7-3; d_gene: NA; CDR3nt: TGTGCCAGCAGCTTAATTTTAGGGGAGACCCAGTACTTC; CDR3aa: CASSLILGETQYF
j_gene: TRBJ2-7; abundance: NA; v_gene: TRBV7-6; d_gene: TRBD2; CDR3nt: TGTGCCAGCAGCTTAAGTTGGACTAGCGGGAGTTCCTACGAGCAGTACTTC; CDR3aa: CASSLSWTSGSSYEQYF
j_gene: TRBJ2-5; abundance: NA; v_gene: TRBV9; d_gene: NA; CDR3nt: TGTGCCAGCAGCGTAGGGGGACCCGGGGAGGAGACCCAGTACTTC; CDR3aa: CASSVGGPGEETQYF
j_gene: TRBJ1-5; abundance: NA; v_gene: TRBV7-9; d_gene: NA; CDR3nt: TGTGCCAGCAGCCCGGGCGGGGTTCAGCCCCAGCATTTT; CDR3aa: CASSPGGVQPQHF
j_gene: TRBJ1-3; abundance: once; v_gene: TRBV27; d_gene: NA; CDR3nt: TGTGCCAGCAGTCCCATTGGGACATCTCGAGGAAACACCATATATTTT; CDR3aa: CASSPIGTSRGNTIYF
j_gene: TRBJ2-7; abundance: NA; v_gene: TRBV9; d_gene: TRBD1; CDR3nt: TGTGCCAGCAGCGTAGCGGGGACAGGGGACTACGAGCAGTACTTC; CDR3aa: CASSVAGTGDYEQYF
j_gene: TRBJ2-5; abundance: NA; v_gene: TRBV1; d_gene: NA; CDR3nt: TGCACCAGCAGCCAACCCGCTAGCGGGAAAGGGGGAGAGACCCAGTACTTC; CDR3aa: CTSSQPASGKGGETQYF
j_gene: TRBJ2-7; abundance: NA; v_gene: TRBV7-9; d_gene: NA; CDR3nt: TGTGCCAGCAGCTTAGCTGATGTCGCGGGGCTCTTCTACGAGCAGTACTTC; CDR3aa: CASSLADVAGLFYEQYF